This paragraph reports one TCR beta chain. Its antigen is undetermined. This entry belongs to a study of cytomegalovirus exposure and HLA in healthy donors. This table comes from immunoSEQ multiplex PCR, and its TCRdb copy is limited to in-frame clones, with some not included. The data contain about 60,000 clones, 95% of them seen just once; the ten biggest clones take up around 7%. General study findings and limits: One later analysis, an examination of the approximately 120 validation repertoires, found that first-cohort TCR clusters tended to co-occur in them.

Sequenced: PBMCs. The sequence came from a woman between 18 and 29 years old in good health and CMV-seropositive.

The CDR3 DNA reads TGTGCCAGCAGCAAAGGGGTTAACTACGAGCAGTACTTC. This codes for CASSKGVNYEQYF. The rearrangement joins TRBV9 to TRBJ2-7; maybe TRBD1 (5 bases). The CDR3 covers 13 residues. V lost 4 bases and J 3 bases, leaving 11 bases between the germline ends. The germline CDR1 and CDR2 sequences are SGDLS and YYNGEE.